A selection of T cell receptor beta chains follows, all from one sample in a study of cytomegalovirus exposure and HLA in healthy donors. TCRdb's copy holds only in-frame clones and misses some; the assay was immunoSEQ multiplex PCR. The sample holds under 110,000 clones, approximately 70% seen once. The source material was PBMCs. These receptors all come from a boy between 5 and 17 years old in good health and CMV-seronegative. CDR3s include the opening cysteine and the closing phenylalanine or tryptophan. A D gene is named only where the DNA matches it firmly. Only part of the rows carry a size: once, few, many, or a class if the clone is expanded.

v_gene	abundance	d_gene	j_gene	CDR3nt	CDR3aa
TRBV27	NA	TRBD2	TRBJ2-1	TGCGCCAGCAGCCCCGGACTAGCGTGGCATGAGCAGTTCTTC	CASSPGLAWHEQFF
TRBV4-2	NA	NA	TRBJ1-4	TGTGCCAGCAGCCAAGGAGGGCTTAATGAAAAACTGTTTTTT	CASSQGGLNEKLFF
TRBV7-9	NA	NA	TRBJ1-2	TGTGCCAGCAGCTTAGATGGGGCGAGCTACACCTTC	CASSLDGASYTF
TRBV5-1	NA	NA	TRBJ1-1	TGCGCCAGCAGCTTGGAGGGGCCAGGGATTGGAGCTTTCTTT	CASSLEGPGIGAFF
TRBV7-2	NA	TRBD1	TRBJ1-2	TGTGCCAGCAGCATGGACAGGAACGGGAATGGCTACACCTTC	CASSMDRNGNGYTF
TRBV13	NA	NA	TRBJ2-2	TGTGCCAGCAGCTTAGCCCCTTCCGGGGAGCTGTTTTTT	CASSLAPSGELFF
TRBV28	few	TRBD1	TRBJ1-5	TGTGCCAGCAGTTGGGACAGGGGTAATAGCAATCAGCCCCAGCATTTT	CASSWDRGNSNQPQHF
TRBV28	NA	TRBD2	TRBJ2-1	TGTGCCAGCAGTTTACCTACTAGCGGATGGACCACCTACAATGAGCAGTTCTTC	CASSLPTSGWTTYNEQFF
TRBV5-1	NA	NA	TRBJ2-2	TGCGCCAGCAGCAAACCCAGCGGTAATATTTGGGGCGGGGAGCTGTTTTTT	CASSKPSGNIWGGELFF
TRBV29-1	NA	NA	TRBJ1-1	TGCAGCGTCGTCGGACAATTGAACACTGAAGCTTTCTTT	CSVVGQLNTEAFF
TRBV13	once	TRBD1	TRBJ2-7	TGTGCCAGCAGCTTGACAGGGTCCTACGAGCAGTACTTC	CASSLTGSYEQYF
TRBV5-1	NA	NA	TRBJ2-7	TGCGCCAGCAGCTTGGCCCCCGGACAGAGCAGCTACGAGCAGTACTTC	CASSLAPGQSSYEQYF
TRBV9	NA	NA	TRBJ1-1	TGTGCCAGCACGACGACAGGTTCAATGAACACTGAAGCTTTCTTT	CASTTTGSMNTEAFF
TRBV5-5	NA	NA	TRBJ2-3	TGTGCCAGCACTCTCCCCGAAACAACCACAGATACGCAGTATTTT	CASTLPETTTDTQYF
TRBV6-5	once	TRBD1	TRBJ1-2	TGTGCCAGCAGTAACAGGGGGGGTGGCTACACCTTC	CASSNRGGGYTF
TRBV4-2	NA	NA	TRBJ1-1	TGTGCCAGCAGCCTCCCTCCGTTACGGGGGAGGGGGGAGTTTGATGAAGCTTTCTTT	CASSLPPLRGRGEFDEAFF
TRBV19	NA	NA	TRBJ2-5	TGTGCCAGTAGTGAGGACAGTGGGGGCGCTGAGACCCAGTACTTC	CASSEDSGGAETQYF
TRBV7-2	NA	NA	TRBJ1-1	TGTGCCAGCAGCGGGCCTCTGACCGCACAGTCCCAAGGAAACACTGAAGCTTTCTTT	CASSGPLTAQSQGNTEAFF
TRBV7-9	few	TRBD1	TRBJ2-1	TGTGCCAGCAGCCCGACAGGGATCAGCTACAATGAGCAGTTCTTC	CASSPTGISYNEQFF
TRBV4-2	few	NA	TRBJ2-5	TGTGCCAGCAGCCAAGACACCATTAGAAAAGAGACCCAGTACTTC	CASSQDTIRKETQYF
TRBV28	NA	NA	TRBJ2-7	TGTGCCAGCAGCCCTTCCTATAGGAGCTCCTACGAGCAGTACTTC	CASSPSYRSSYEQYF
TRBV7-8	NA	NA	TRBJ1-2	TGTGCCAGCAGCAACCCGCAAGCAGGGGAAGCTAACTATGGCTACACCTTC	CASSNPQAGEANYGYTF
TRBV19	NA	NA	TRBJ1-2	TGTGCCAGTAGTGTTGAACAGGGAACGGCTGGCTACACCTTC	CASSVEQGTAGYTF
TRBV6-5	NA	NA	TRBJ1-2	TGTGCCAGCAGCCTGGACAGAACGGTGCATGGCTACACCTTC	CASSLDRTVHGYTF
TRBV18	NA	NA	TRBJ1-2	TGTGCCAGCTCACCAGGTGGAGGAAGCTACACCTTC	CASSPGGGSYTF
TRBV4-1	NA	TRBD2	TRBJ2-7	TGCGCCAGCAGCCAGGCCGGGACTAGCGGGAGTGGCGAGTACTTC	CASSQAGTSGSGEYF
TRBV28	NA	TRBD1	TRBJ1-4	TGTGCCAGCAGTGTAAGGGGACAGGGGGCGCGTGGTCATGAAAAACTGTTTTTT	CASSVRGQGARGHEKLFF
TRBV19	few	TRBD2	TRBJ2-3	TGTGCCAGTACCATGAAGGGACTAGCGGGGCCCACAGATACGCAGTATTTT	CASTMKGLAGPTDTQYF
TRBV5-4	NA	TRBD1	TRBJ1-1	TGTGCCAGCAGCTTGTTCCGGACAGGAATAGAAGCTTTCTTT	CASSLFRTGIEAFF
TRBV21-1	NA	NA	TRBJ2-1	TGTGCCAGCAGCAAAGAGAGGCCTAGCAACGACAATGAGCAGTTCTTC	CASSKERPSNDNEQFF
TRBV27	NA	NA	TRBJ2-1	TGTGCCAGCAGTTTAGGGGCTGAGCAGTTCTTC	CASSLGAEQFF
TRBV28	NA	NA	TRBJ2-7	TGTGCCAGCAGTTCAGGGGTCCACGAGCAGTACTTC	CASSSGVHEQYF
TRBV28	few	TRBD1	TRBJ1-1	TGTGCCAGCTTGCCCTGGACAGGGGGGAGCACTGAAGCTTTCTTT	CASLPWTGGSTEAFF
TRBV28	NA	NA	TRBJ1-5	TGTGCCAGCAGTGGCGGGGGGAGCAATCAGCCCCAGCATTTT	CASSGGGSNQPQHF
TRBV18	NA	NA	TRBJ1-5	TGTGCCAGCTCACCAGGGTCGGGTGACCAGCCCCAGCATTTT	CASSPGSGDQPQHF
TRBV5-1	few	NA	TRBJ2-5	TGCGCCAGCAGAACCTCCTCGGGGGGCGCGGAGACCCAGTACTTC	CASRTSSGGAETQYF
TRBV9	NA	TRBD2	TRBJ2-3	TGTGCCAGCAGCGTCCCGACTAGCGGGGGGGCCCCAGATACGCAGTATTTT	CASSVPTSGGAPDTQYF
TRBV7-9	NA	TRBD2	TRBJ2-3	TGTGCCAGCAGCCCCCTTCGTCTAGCGGGAATCACAGATACGCAGTATTTT	CASSPLRLAGITDTQYF
TRBV5-1	NA	NA	TRBJ1-1	TGCGCCAGCAGCTTGGACAGCAGCAACACTGAAGCTTTCTTT	CASSLDSSNTEAFF
TRBV19	NA	NA	TRBJ1-5	TGTGCCAGTAGTATCAGGGATAGCAATCAGCCCCAGCATTTT	CASSIRDSNQPQHF
TRBV28	NA	TRBD2	TRBJ2-5	TGTGCCAGCAGTTTTTTAAGACTAGCGGGGGACCATCTCCAAGAGACCCAGTACTTC	CASSFLRLAGDHLQETQYF
TRBV30	NA	NA	TRBJ1-1	TGTGCCTGGGTCCCCTCCGCTCGGGACACTGAAGCTTTCTTT	CAWVPSARDTEAFF
TRBV7-9	NA	NA	TRBJ1-2	TGTGCCAGCAGCTTAGGCCTAGGAGGCTATGGCTACACCTTC	CASSLGLGGYGYTF
TRBV6-6	NA	NA	TRBJ2-3	TGTGCCAGCAGCATACTAGCTGACCGGCGCACAGATACGCAGTATTTT	CASSILADRRTDTQYF
TRBV6-6	once	NA	TRBJ1-1	TGTGCCAGCAGTTCGACAGCACCGAACACTGAAGCTTTCTTT	CASSSTAPNTEAFF
TRBV28	NA	NA	TRBJ1-1	TGTGCCATTTTAAGTCAGGGGCTTATGAACACTGAAGCTTTCTTT	CAILSQGLMNTEAFF
TRBV7-2	NA	TRBD1	TRBJ1-1	TGTGCCAGCAGCTTAGCCCAGGGGGGTTACACTGAAGCTTTCTTT	CASSLAQGGYTEAFF
TRBV15	NA	TRBD2	TRBJ2-3	TGTGCCACCAGCACCGAGCGGGGGGGCGGCGCAGATACGCAGTATTTT	CATSTERGGGADTQYF
TRBV4-2	once	NA	TRBJ1-4	TGTGCCAGCAGCCCCGGCGGTAGAAATGAAAAACTGTTTTTT	CASSPGGRNEKLFF
TRBV7-9	NA	NA	TRBJ2-7	TGTGCCAGCAGCACCAGTACAGGAGTCTACGAGCAGTACTTC	CASSTSTGVYEQYF